These T cell receptor beta chains were read from a single sample in a study of blood T cell repertoires in COVID-19. TCRdb's copy holds only in-frame clones and misses some; the assay was immunoSEQ multiplex PCR. This sample has approximately 210,000 clones, with 92% found just once. Material: peripheral blood. The receptors shown here come from a man aged 25 to 40 with acute or convalescent COVID-19. CDR3s include the opening cysteine and the closing phenylalanine or tryptophan. D genes are given only for firm matches. Expanded clones are given a class, and other clones once, few, many or no size at all.

>TRBV4-1|TRBD1|TRBJ1-5|NA
TGCGCCAGCAGCCCCTCGCAGGGGGAAAGCAATCAGCCCCAGCATTTT
CASSPSQGESNQPQHF
>TRBV10-3|TRBD1|TRBJ1-1|NA
TGTGCCATCAAGGGACAGGAGACTTATGAAGCTTTCTTT
CAIKGQETYEAFF
>TRBV6-5|TRBD1|TRBJ1-1|NA
TGTGCCAGCAGTTACAGTCAGGGGGTTTCCGAAGCTTTCTTT
CASSYSQGVSEAFF
>TRBV20-1|NA|TRBJ2-1|NA
TGCAGTGCTAGTACTACCAACTCCTACAATGAGCAGTTCTTC
CSASTTNSYNEQFF
>TRBV7-8|NA|TRBJ2-3|NA
TGTGCCAGCAGCCCCTCGGGGGGCCCCGCAGATACGCAGTATTTT
CASSPSGGPADTQYF
>TRBV11-2|NA|TRBJ2-7|NA
TGTGCCAGCAGCTTCTTGGCCCACTACGAGCAGTACTTC
CASSFLAHYEQYF
>TRBV18|TRBD1|TRBJ2-7|NA
TGTGCCAGCTCACCGGGGACCGGGACAGGGGGCTCCGAGCAGTACTTC
CASSPGTGTGGSEQYF
>TRBV28|TRBD1|TRBJ2-7|NA
TGTGCCAGCAGTTCCGGACAGGGGAACCCCTACGAGCAGTACTTC
CASSSGQGNPYEQYF
>TRBV5-4|NA|TRBJ1-4|NA
TGTGCCAGCAGCCGGGGGGAGGCAACTAATGAAAAACTGTTTTTT
CASSRGEATNEKLFF
>TRBV30|NA|TRBJ2-7|NA
TGTGCCTGGAGTGGATGGGGCCGCAGCTCCTACGAGCAGTACTTC
CAWSGWGRSSYEQYF
>TRBV28|NA|TRBJ2-2|NA
TGTGCCAGCAGTCTTTCCGGGGAGCTGTTTTTT
CASSLSGELFF
>TRBV19|NA|TRBJ2-3|NA
TGTGCCAGTAGTCTGGGGGCTAGAGATACGCAGTATTTT
CASSLGARDTQYF
>TRBV5-8|NA|TRBJ1-2|NA
TGTGCCAGCAGCTTGACAAATACCTATGGCTACACCTTC
CASSLTNTYGYTF
>TRBV6-6|NA|TRBJ2-7|NA
TGTGCCAGCAGTTACGCGCGCAACTACGAGCAGTACTTC
CASSYARNYEQYF
>TRBV19|NA|TRBJ1-2|NA
TGTGCCAGTAGTAAGACGACAGGCAGCTATGGCTACACCTTC
CASSKTTGSYGYTF
>TRBV5-6|TRBD1|TRBJ1-4|NA
TGTGCCAGCAGTCTGTTCGGGGCCGGGACAGGGGATGAAAAACTGTTTTTT
CASSLFGAGTGDEKLFF
>TRBV6-6|NA|TRBJ1-4|NA
TGTGCCAGCAGTAACCCCTCCTCGGGGGATGAAAAACTGTTTTTT
CASSNPSSGDEKLFF
>TRBV7-6|TRBD1|TRBJ2-3|once
TGTGCCAGCAGCTCATTACAGGGGGCGAGGGGTACGCAGTATTTT
CASSSLQGARGTQYF
>TRBV2|TRBD2|TRBJ2-1|NA
TGTGCCAGCAGCGACGAGGGACTAACAATCAATGAGCAGTTCTTC
CASSDEGLTINEQFF
>TRBV7-9|NA|TRBJ1-6|NA
TGTGCCAGCAGCTTTGGTTCAGGTTCGGCTTCACCCCTCCACTTT
CASSFGSGSASPLHF
>TRBV28|NA|TRBJ1-2|once
TGTGCCAGCAGTTTACGAGGCTATGGCTACACCTTC
CASSLRGYGYTF
>TRBV27|TRBD2|TRBJ2-2|few
TGTGCCAGCAGGGGCCCCGGGACTAGCGGCAGAACCGGGGAGCTGTTTTTT
CASRGPGTSGRTGELFF
>TRBV3-1/TRBV3-2|NA|TRBJ1-6|few
TGTGCCAGCAGCCCCGACCAGGCCGATAATTCACCCCTCCACTTT
CASSPDQADNSPLHF
>TRBV27|NA|TRBJ1-3|NA
TGTGCCAGCAGTTTAGACAGGAGCTCTGGAAACACCATATATTTT
CASSLDRSSGNTIYF
>TRBV19|NA|TRBJ2-6|NA
TGTGCCAGTACCCCTGGGGCAGGGACTGGGGCCAACGTCCTGACTTTC
CASTPGAGTGANVLTF
>TRBV18|NA|TRBJ1-6|NA
TGTGCCAGCTCACCATTTCCCGGGAGCGGGAATTCACCCCTCCACTTT
CASSPFPGSGNSPLHF
>TRBV28|NA|TRBJ2-2|few
TGTGCCAGCAGCCCCCTGGGCAGGGGAAGGGCCGGGGAGCTGTTTTTT
CASSPLGRGRAGELFF
>TRBV18|NA|TRBJ1-6|many
TGTGCCAGCTCACCCGCCGCGCGGAATTCACCCCTCCACTTT
CASSPAARNSPLHF
>TRBV18|NA|TRBJ1-1|NA
TGTGCCAGCTCCCCTGGCCTTAACACTGAAGCTTTCTTT
CASSPGLNTEAFF
>TRBV29-1|NA|TRBJ1-1|NA
TGCAGCGTTGTTGGGGGCAGGACTGAAGCTTTCTTT
CSVVGGRTEAFF
>TRBV5-4|TRBD1|TRBJ2-7|NA
TGTGCCAGCAGCTTTGGACAGGATTCCTACGAGCAGTACTTC
CASSFGQDSYEQYF
>TRBV5-1|NA|TRBJ1-3|NA
TGCGCCAGCAGCCCGGAGGGGAATGTGAGGGGAAACACCATATATTTT
CASSPEGNVRGNTIYF
>TRBV11-2|TRBD1|TRBJ1-1|once
TGTGCCAGCAGCTTGGACAGGGTAACAAACACTGAAGCTTTCTTT
CASSLDRVTNTEAFF
>TRBV28|TRBD1|TRBJ2-7|NA
TGTGCCAGCAGTTCCCCCATTCGGACAGGCTCGCACGAGCAGTACTTC
CASSSPIRTGSHEQYF
>TRBV7-9|TRBD2|TRBJ2-1|NA
TGTGCCAATCGACCGGGACTAGCGGGAGACCTTGACAATGAGCAGTTCTTC
CANRPGLAGDLDNEQFF
>TRBV7-3|TRBD2|TRBJ2-3|NA
TGTGCCAGCAGCTTAAGGCCGGGGGGAGGCACAGATACGCAGTATTTT
CASSLRPGGGTDTQYF
>TRBV28|NA|TRBJ1-3|NA
TGTGCCAGCAGAAAGGGGGACCGGTACAATGTCTGGGGAAACACCATATATTTT
CASRKGDRYNVWGNTIYF
>TRBV30|TRBD1|TRBJ1-6|NA
TGTGCCTTCCGGGACAGGGCGAATTCACCCCTCCACTTT
CAFRDRANSPLHF
>TRBV19|TRBD1|TRBJ1-6|NA
TGTGCCAGTAGCACAGAAACAGGGGCCAATTCACCCCTCCACTTT
CASSTETGANSPLHF
>TRBV11-1|NA|TRBJ2-3|NA
TGTGCCAGCAGCTTAGAAGGACTTAGCACAGATACGCAGTATTTT
CASSLEGLSTDTQYF
>TRBV3-1/TRBV3-2|TRBD1|TRBJ2-1|NA
TGTGCCAGCAGCCAATACAGGGGTAATGAGCAGTTCTTC
CASSQYRGNEQFF
>TRBV5-8|NA|TRBJ1-4|NA
TGTGCCAGCAGCCACCATAAGGGACTCGGGAATGAAAAACTGTTTTTT
CASSHHKGLGNEKLFF
>TRBV7-2|NA|TRBJ2-1|NA
TGTGCCAGCAGCTTAGAGGGGGGGGTTTCGATAAGGGAGCAGTTCTTC
CASSLEGGVSIREQFF
>TRBV19|TRBD1|TRBJ1-5|NA
TGTGCCAGTAGTGGCGGGACAGTCCGCAATCAGCCCCAGCATTTT
CASSGGTVRNQPQHF
>TRBV10-2|TRBD2|TRBJ2-5|NA
TGCGCCAGCAGTCAGACTAGCGGGGGGGTGAGGGAGACCCAGTACTTC
CASSQTSGGVRETQYF
>TRBV11-3|NA|TRBJ2-2|NA
TGTGCCAGCAGCTTAGGGAACAGGGCGGGCGGGGAGCTGTTTTTT
CASSLGNRAGGELFF
>TRBV2|NA|TRBJ1-6|once
TGTGCCAGCAGTGATTACAGGGTGACTAATTCACCCCTCCACTTT
CASSDYRVTNSPLHF
>TRBV2|NA|TRBJ2-7|NA
TGTGCCAGCACAATTCCAGGGATAGGGTCCTACGAGCAGTACTTC
CASTIPGIGSYEQYF
>TRBV11-1|TRBD2|TRBJ2-1|NA
TGTGCCAGCAGCTTGGGGACTAGCAGTAACAATGAGCAGTTCTTC
CASSLGTSSNNEQFF
>TRBV4-1|NA|TRBJ2-5|NA
TGCGCCAGCAGCCAAGAGATTGGAGGCCAAGAGACCCAGTACTTC
CASSQEIGGQETQYF
>TRBV6-5|NA|TRBJ1-3|NA
TGTGCCAGCAGTTACGGAGGCTCTGGAAACACCATATATTTT
CASSYGGSGNTIYF
>TRBV3-1/TRBV3-2|NA|TRBJ2-3|NA
TGTGCCAGCAGCCTCCTGTCGGGAGGCACAGATACGCAGTATTTT
CASSLLSGGTDTQYF
>TRBV6-6|TRBD1|TRBJ1-2|NA
TGTGCCAGCAGTTGGGGACAGGGTGCGACTAACTATGGCTACACCTTC
CASSWGQGATNYGYTF
>TRBV5-1|TRBD2|TRBJ2-7|once
TGCGCCAGCAGCTTGCTGAACAGCGGGACCACCTACGAGCAGTACTTC
CASSLLNSGTTYEQYF
>TRBV24-1|NA|TRBJ2-2|once
TGTGCCACCAGTGGTTACACGAACACCGGGGAGCTGTTTTTT
CATSGYTNTGELFF